The 9 T cell receptor beta chains given below trace back to one sample, sequenced in a study of blood T cells in healthy people across ages. A second roughly 7 to 11 cycle PCR used barcoded and J-beta primers. One entry per CDR3 protein results from TCRdb running MiXCR on the 5' RACE reads. The data contain about 780,000 distinct CDR3 sequences, about half of them singletons. The source material was blood. These receptors were collected from a man aged 80 or over in good health.

This clonotype was recorded at least ten times. A much bigger clone sits one base away, suggesting this may be a read error. V usage is TRBV7-2 and J usage is TRBJ2-3; 7 nucleotides agree with TRBD2. The J segment lost 10 bases and the V segment lost 5 bases, leaving 15 bases of the junction unmatched. Germline values: CDR1 SGHTA, CDR2 FQGNSA. There are 15 residues in the CDR3. The DNA for the CDR3 is TGTGCCAGCAGCACCGGACGAGCGGGACCCCGCGCGCAGTATTTT. Protein: CASSTGRAGPRAQYF.

This clonotype was recorded a few times. The chain has TRBV3-1 and TRBJ2-1; TRBD2 matches 9 bases. CDR1 is LGHDT, CDR2 YNNKEL, per germline (reference sequence). V was clipped by 2 bases and J by 3 bases; unmatched bases: 2. The CDR3 loop spans 15 amino acids. The CDR3 spells CASSQRTSDYNEQFF. CDR3 in DNA: TGTGCCAGCAGCCAAAGGACTAGCGACTACAATGAGCAGTTCTTC.

V gene TRBV11-2 combines with J gene TRBJ1-2, with unresolved D. The germline V gene has CDR1 SGHAT and CDR2 FQNNGV. Deletions cut 4 bases from V and 2 bases from J, with 5 bases between. The CDR3 is 12 amino acids. In DNA form, the CDR3 reads TGTGCCAGCAGCTCGCGAAACTATGGCTACACCTTC. Its protein is CASSSRNYGYTF.

The chain combines TRBV10-3 with TRBJ2-5, with 7 nucleotides matching TRBD1. The DNA end favors TRBJ2-7, so the J call may be wrong. In germline, CDR1 is ENHRY, CDR2 SYGVKD. The CDR3 runs 13 residues. The CDR3 coding sequence is TGTGCCATCCGAGGAACAGGGGTCAACGAGCAGTACTTC. Translated, it gives CAIRGTGVNEQYF.

This chain's CDR3 is CSVAGGTGRTDTQYF. CDR3 nucleotide sequence: TGCAGCGTGGCGGGGGGGACAGGACGCACAGATACGCAGTATTTT. The V gene is TRBV29-1, the J gene TRBJ2-3; possible D gene TRBD2, 9 bases. Germline assignment: CDR1 SQVTM and CDR2 ANQGSEA. The CDR3 is made up of 15 amino acids. V was trimmed by 6 bases and J by 1 base, leaving 17 bases between them.

In DNA form, the CDR3 reads TGCAGTGCGAACCGGGACATCGACTACGAGCAGTACTTC. Its translation is CSANRDIDYEQYF. The chain uses TRBV20-1 and TRBJ2-7; TRBD1 might be the D (6 bases). Germline CDR1 DFQATT, CDR2 SNEGSKA (reference sequence). The CDR3 length is 13 residues. The ends were cut back, 6 bases at V and 3 bases at J, with 15 bases in the middle.

Remarks on this clonotype: Relative to the germline gene, one junction end is altered; a read error may explain this. Here the CDR3 reads CVSRDLENTEAFF. Here the CDR3 DNA reads TGTGTCAGCAGGGACCTCGAGAACACTGAAGCTTTCTTT. The rearrangement links TRBV2 to TRBJ1-1; the D gene is possibly TRBD1 (5 bases). Germline V gene lookup returns CDR1 SNHLY and CDR2 FYNNEI. This CDR3 has 13 amino acids. Combining the CDR3 with reference TRBV2 and TRBJ1-1 gives the whole variable domain EPEVTQTPSHQVTQMGQEVILRCVPISNHLYFYWYRQILGQKVEFLVSFYNNEISEKSEIFDDQFSVERPDGSNFTLKIRSTKLEDSAMYFCVSRDLENTEAFFGQGTRLTVV.

The chain is built from TRBV7-2 and TRBJ2-1, with 12 bases aligning to TRBD1. The end of the DNA fits TRBJ2-7 better, so the J call may be wrong. Germline V CDR1 and CDR2: SGHTA, FQGNSA. CDR3 length: 16 residues. CDR3 sequence: CASSPPNRDRGREQYF. CDR3 DNA sequence: TGTGCCAGCAGCCCCCCGAACCGGGACAGGGGGCGCGAGCAGTACTTC.

A remark on this clonotype: A junction boundary mismatches the germline segment, possibly from a read error. The chain combines TRBV15 with TRBJ2-5; 9 positions match TRBD2. Germline-derived CDR1 and CDR2 are LNHNV and YYDKDF (reference sequence). This CDR3 contains 15 residues. CDR3 amino acids: CASSALTSGKETQYF. The CDR3 bases are TGTGCCTCCAGCGCACTGACTAGCGGAAAAGAGACCCAGTACTTC. The variable domain in full, with the rest retrieved from reference TRBV15 and TRBJ2-5, is DAMVIQNPRYQVTQFGKPVTLSCSQTLNHNVMYWYQQKSSQAPKLLFHYYDKDFNNEADTPDNFQSRRPNTSFCFLDIRSPGLGDTAMYLCASSALTSGKETQYFGPGTRLLVL.